This record concerns one TCR beta chain sequence. Its antigen is unknown. Base qualities were left out, and no much larger clone turns up one base away. The data stem from a study of blood T cell repertoires in COVID-19 (dated by TCRdb to between 2020 and 2021). Background on the whole study: Samples covering the acute and convalescent phases of COVID-19 were provided by collaborators in the United States, Italy and Spain. The material from the prospective study consisted of cDNA or gDNA derived from T cells, B-cell-depleted T cells, or PBMCs. The dataset comprised deeply sampled blood TCRbeta repertoires from subjects exposed to, actively infected with, or recovered from COVID-19. The repertoires were released in a freely available public database intended as a resource for research on the immune response to SARS-CoV-2. Samples came from the ongoing ImmuneRACE study (first 160 participants) plus 1,254 subjects from 6 global collaborators. Sample metadata almost always included a de-identified subject ID, COVID-19 status, age in years and sex. HLA class I and class II types, where available, came from metadata supplied by the sample provider rather than from assay-based typing.

Points the paper makes about the study in general: The amount of clinical and demographic metadata varied by source and participant and was provided uncurated.

In the prospective study, participants were about 18 to 100 years old, resided in 20 to 30 geographic areas of the United States, and were enrolled through a virtual design. In the prospective study, cohorts were assigned on the basis of participant-reported clinical history obtained from a screening survey and a study questionnaire. For ImmuneRACE Cohort 3, a participant was defined as recovered based on two consecutive negative NP/OP PCR tests, clearance by a healthcare professional, or resolution of symptoms. Mobile phlebotomists in the prospective study collected whole blood, serum and a nasopharyngeal or oropharyngeal swab from every participant. Prospective study participants could optionally give additional blood draws and questionnaires over an approximately 2-month period. Prospective study blood samples were shipped either frozen or at room temperature before DNA extraction. CDR1 and CDR2, per the germline V gene, are MNHEY and SVGAGI. Compared with germline, V lacks 8 bases and J lacks 11 bases; bases without a gene match: 5. Counted from cysteine to phenylalanine, this CDR3 has 11 amino acids. Kept here is only the CDR3 DNA, which spans 33 bases and is read in frame from base 1.

The immunoSEQ Assay, a bias-controlled multiplex PCR, was used to amplify TCRbeta CDR3 regions from genomic DNA. The source study handled its data this way. Nucleated cell counts per sample were estimated from amplification of reference gene primers within the assay. To quantify the absolute abundance of each unique TCRbeta CDR3 rearrangement, sequence reads were collapsed and filtered. Productive Simpson clonality was computed per sample as the square root of Simpson's diversity index over productive rearrangements. Not all clones reach the TCRdb copy of this immuneACCESS table, which keeps in-frame sequences only. Checked studies attribute under half of the gap to unresolved V genes and leave the rest unexplained. D and trimming were read from the DNA, whereas the V and J calls and clone size are those reported in that table. This sample lists more than 350,000 clones; more than 75% were detected once. The ten largest clones represent about a tenth of the sample.

The chain uses TRBV6-5 and TRBJ1-1; 10 central bases correspond to TRBD1. The material sequenced was PBMCs or T cells enriched from blood (not recorded which). The clonotype originates from a woman aged 45 to 65 who had recovered from COVID-19. CDR3 protein: CASGTGVSAFF. The DNA is TGTGCCAGCGGGACAGGGGTTTCTGCTTTCTTT.